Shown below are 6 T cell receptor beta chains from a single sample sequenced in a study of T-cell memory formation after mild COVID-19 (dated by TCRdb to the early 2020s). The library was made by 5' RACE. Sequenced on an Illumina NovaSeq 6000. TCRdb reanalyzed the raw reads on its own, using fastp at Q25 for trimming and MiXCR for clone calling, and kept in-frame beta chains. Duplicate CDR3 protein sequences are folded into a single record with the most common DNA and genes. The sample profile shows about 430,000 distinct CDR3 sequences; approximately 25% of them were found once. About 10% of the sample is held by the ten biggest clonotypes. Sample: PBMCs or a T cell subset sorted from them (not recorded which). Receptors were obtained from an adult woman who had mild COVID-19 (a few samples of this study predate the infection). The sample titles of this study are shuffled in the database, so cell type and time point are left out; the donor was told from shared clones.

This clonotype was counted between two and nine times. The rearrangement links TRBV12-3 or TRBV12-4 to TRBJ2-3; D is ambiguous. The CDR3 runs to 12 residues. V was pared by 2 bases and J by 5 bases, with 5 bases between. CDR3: CASSLWRDTQYF. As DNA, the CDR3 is TGTGCCAGCAGTTTATGGCGAGATACGCAGTATTTT.

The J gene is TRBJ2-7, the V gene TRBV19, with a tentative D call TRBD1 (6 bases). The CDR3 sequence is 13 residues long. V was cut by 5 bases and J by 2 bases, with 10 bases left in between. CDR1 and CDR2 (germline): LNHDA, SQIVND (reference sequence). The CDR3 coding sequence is TGTGCCAGTAGTTTCCGGGACACCTACGAGCAGTACTTC. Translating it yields CASSFRDTYEQYF.

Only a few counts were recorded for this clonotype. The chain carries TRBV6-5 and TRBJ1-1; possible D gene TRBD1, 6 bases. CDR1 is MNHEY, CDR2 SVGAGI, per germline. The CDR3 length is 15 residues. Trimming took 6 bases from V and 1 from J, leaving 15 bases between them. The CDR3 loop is CASSLLAGANTEAFF. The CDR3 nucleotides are TGTGCCAGCAGCCTACTCGCAGGGGCGAACACTGAAGCTTTCTTT.

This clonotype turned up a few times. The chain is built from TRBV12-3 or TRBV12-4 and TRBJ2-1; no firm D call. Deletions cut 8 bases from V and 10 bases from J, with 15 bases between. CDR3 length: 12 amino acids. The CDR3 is CASLRTIGEQFF. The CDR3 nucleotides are TGTGCCAGCTTGAGGACCATCGGGGAGCAGTTCTTC.

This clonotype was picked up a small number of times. CDR3 in amino acids: CASSLRGRVDEQYF. As DNA, the CDR3 is TGCGCCAGCAGCTTAAGGGGGCGAGTAGACGAGCAGTACTTC. The chain recombines TRBV5-1 with TRBJ2-7; 7 nucleotides align to TRBD1. This CDR3 has 14 amino acids. Germline assignment: CDR1 SGHRS and CDR2 YFSETQ. J lost 5 bases, V lost 2 bases, and 7 bases had no gene match. Full variable domain (remainder filled in from reference TRBV5-1 and TRBJ2-7): KAGVTQTPRYLIKTRGQQVTLSCSPISGHRSVSWYQQTPGQGLQFLFEYFSETQRNKGNFPGRFSGRQFSNSRSEMNVSTLELGDSALYLCASSLRGRVDEQYFGPGTRLTVT.

CDR3 protein: CASSSPDGNRDTQYF. In nucleotides, the CDR3 is TGTGCCAGCAGTTCCCCTGACGGGAACAGAGATACGCAGTATTTT. The V call is TRBV28, the J call TRBJ2-3; perhaps TRBD2 as D (5 bases). CDR1 MDHEN and CDR2 SYDVKM come from the germline V gene. The CDR3 covers 15 residues. V gave up 4 bases and J gave up 5 bases, with 16 bases separating them.